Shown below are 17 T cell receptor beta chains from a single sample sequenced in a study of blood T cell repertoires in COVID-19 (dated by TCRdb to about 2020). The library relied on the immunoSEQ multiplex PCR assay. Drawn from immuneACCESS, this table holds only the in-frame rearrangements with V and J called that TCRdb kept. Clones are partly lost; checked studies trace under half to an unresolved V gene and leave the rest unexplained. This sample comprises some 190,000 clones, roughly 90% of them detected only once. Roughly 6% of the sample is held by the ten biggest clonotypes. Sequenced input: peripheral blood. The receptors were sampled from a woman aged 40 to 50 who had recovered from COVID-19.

Written as DNA, the CDR3 is TGTGCCTGGAGTGTATCGCCAGGGAATCAGCCCCAGCATTTT. This sequence encodes CAWSVSPGNQPQHF. The chain employs TRBV30 and TRBJ1-5; a weak D match, TRBD1 (5 bases). This CDR3 has 14 residues. CDR1 GTSNPN and CDR2 SVGIG come from the germline V gene (reference sequence). The V end lost 0 bases, the J end lost 4 bases, and 10 bases lay between the germline ends.

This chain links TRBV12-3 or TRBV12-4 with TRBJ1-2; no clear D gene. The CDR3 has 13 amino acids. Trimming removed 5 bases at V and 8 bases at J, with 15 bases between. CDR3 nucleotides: TGTGCCAGCAGTCCTTATCATCTGGGCGGCTACACCTTC. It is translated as CASSPYHLGGYTF.

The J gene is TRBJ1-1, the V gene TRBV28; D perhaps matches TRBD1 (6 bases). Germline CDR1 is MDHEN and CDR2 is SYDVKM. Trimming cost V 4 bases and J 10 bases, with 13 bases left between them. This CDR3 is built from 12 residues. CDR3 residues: CASSSDRRRAFF. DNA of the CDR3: TGTGCCAGCAGTTCCGACAGGAGGAGAGCTTTCTTT.

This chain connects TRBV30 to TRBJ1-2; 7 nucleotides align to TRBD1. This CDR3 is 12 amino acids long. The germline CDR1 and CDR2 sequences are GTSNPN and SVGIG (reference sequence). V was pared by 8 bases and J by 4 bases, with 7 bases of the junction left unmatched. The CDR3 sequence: CARDSRGYGYTF. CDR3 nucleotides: TGTGCCCGGGACAGCCGGGGCTATGGCTACACCTTC.

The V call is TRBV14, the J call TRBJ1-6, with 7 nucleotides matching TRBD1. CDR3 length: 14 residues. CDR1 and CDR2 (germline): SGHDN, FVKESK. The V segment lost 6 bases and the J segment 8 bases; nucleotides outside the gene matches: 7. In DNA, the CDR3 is TGTGCCAGCAGTGAGCCGGGACAGCATTCACCCCTCCACTTT. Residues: CASSEPGQHSPLHF.

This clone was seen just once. This chain's CDR3 is CASSYGVYSYEQYF. CDR3 coding DNA: TGTGCCAGCAGCTACGGGGTTTATAGCTACGAGCAGTACTTC. This chain links TRBV5-6 with TRBJ2-7; weak D call: TRBD2 (5 bases). Germline V gene data show CDR1 as SGHDT and CDR2 as YYEEEE. This CDR3 region has 14 residues. V lost 3 bases to trimming and J lost 3 bases, with 13 bases between them.

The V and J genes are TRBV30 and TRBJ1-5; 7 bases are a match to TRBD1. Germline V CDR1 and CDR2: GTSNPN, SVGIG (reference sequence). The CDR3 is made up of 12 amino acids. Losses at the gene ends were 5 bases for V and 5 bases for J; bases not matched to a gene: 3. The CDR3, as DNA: TGTGCCTGGGACAGGGATGATCAGCCCCAGCATTTT. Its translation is CAWDRDDQPQHF.

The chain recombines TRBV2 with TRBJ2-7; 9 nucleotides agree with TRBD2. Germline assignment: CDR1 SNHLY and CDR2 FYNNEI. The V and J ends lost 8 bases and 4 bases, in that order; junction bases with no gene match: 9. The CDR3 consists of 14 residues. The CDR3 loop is CASLRDSGSYEQYF. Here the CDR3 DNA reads TGTGCCAGCCTCCGGGATAGCGGGAGTTACGAGCAGTACTTC. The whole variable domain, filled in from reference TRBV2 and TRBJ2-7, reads EPEVTQTPSHQVTQMGQEVILRCVPISNHLYFYWYRQILGQKVEFLVSFYNNEISEKSEIFDDQFSVERPDGSNFTLKIRSTKLEDSAMYFCASLRDSGSYEQYFGPGTRLTVT.

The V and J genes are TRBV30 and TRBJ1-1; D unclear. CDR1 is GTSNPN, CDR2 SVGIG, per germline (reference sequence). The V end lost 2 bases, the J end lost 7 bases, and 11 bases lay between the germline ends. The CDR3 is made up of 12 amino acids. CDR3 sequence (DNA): TGTGCCTGGAGTCGGGATGTGAGTGAAGCTTTCTTT. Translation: CAWSRDVSEAFF.

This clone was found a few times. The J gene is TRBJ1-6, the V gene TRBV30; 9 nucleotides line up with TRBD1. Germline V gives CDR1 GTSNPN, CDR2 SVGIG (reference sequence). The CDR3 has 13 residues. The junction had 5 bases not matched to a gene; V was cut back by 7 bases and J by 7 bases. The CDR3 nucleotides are TGTGCCTCCCACGGGACAGGGAATTCACCCCTCCACTTT. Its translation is CASHGTGNSPLHF. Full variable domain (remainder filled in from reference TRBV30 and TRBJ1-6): SQTIHQWPATLVQPVGSPLSLECTVEGTSNPNLYWYRQAAGRGLQLLFYSVGIGQISSEVPQNLSASRPQDRQFILSSKKLLLSDSGFYLCASHGTGNSPLHFGNGTRLTVT.

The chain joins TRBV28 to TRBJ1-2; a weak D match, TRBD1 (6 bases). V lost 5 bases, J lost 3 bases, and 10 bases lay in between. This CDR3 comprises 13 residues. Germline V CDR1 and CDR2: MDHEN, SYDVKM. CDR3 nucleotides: TGTGCCAGCAGTCAACAGGGTTACTATGGCTACACCTTC. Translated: CASSQQGYYGYTF.

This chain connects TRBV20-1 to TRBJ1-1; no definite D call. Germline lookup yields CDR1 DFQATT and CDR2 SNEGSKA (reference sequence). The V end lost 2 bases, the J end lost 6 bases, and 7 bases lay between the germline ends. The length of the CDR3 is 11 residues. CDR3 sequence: CSARPGSEAFF. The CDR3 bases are TGCAGTGCTAGACCAGGTTCTGAAGCTTTCTTT.

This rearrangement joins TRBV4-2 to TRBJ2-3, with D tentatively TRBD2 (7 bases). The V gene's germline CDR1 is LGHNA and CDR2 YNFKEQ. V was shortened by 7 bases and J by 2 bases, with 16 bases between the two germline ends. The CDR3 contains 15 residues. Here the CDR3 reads CASTPGEGDTDTQYF. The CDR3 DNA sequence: TGTGCCAGCACGCCAGGGGAGGGAGACACAGATACGCAGTATTTT.

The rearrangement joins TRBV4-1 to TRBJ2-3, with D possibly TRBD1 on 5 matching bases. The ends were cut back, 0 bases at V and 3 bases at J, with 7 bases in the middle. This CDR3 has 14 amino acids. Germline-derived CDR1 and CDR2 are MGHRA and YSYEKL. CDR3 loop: CASSQDDRTDTQYF. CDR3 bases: TGCGCCAGCAGCCAAGATGACAGAACAGATACGCAGTATTTT.

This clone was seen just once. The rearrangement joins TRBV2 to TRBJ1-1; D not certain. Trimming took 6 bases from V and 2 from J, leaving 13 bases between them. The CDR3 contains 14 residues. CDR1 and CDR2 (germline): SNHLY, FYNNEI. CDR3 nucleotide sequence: TGTGCCAGCAGCAGCCCCGGGGTAAACACTGAAGCTTTCTTT. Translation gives CASSSPGVNTEAFF.

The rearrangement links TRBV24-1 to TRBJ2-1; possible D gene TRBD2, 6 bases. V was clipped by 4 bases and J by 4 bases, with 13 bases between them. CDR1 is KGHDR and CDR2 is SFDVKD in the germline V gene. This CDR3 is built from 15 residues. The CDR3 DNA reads TGTGCCACCAGTGACCCTCAGGACTATTACAATGAGCAGTTCTTC. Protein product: CATSDPQDYYNEQFF.

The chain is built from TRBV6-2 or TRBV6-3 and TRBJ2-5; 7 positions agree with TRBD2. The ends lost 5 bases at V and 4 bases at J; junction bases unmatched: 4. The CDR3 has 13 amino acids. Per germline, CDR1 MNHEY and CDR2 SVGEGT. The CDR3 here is CASSRGRRETQYF. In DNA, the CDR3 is TGTGCCAGCAGTCGCGGGAGAAGAGAGACCCAGTACTTC.